A single TCR beta chain is shown here with its context. Its antigen is not identified. Sequencing used immunoSEQ multiplex PCR; TCRdb keeps in-frame clones, though not all of them. This table holds approximately 76,000 clones, 88% found once. Sampled blood was obtained at baseline, cycle 4 day 1, and cycle 7 day 1. There are 14 residues in the CDR3. Trimming left V 1 base short and J 0 bases short, with 7 bases between. Germline-derived CDR1 and CDR2 are SGHVS and FQNEAQ. The entry originates in a study of OX40 agonist ivuxolimab in advanced cancers. Study-wide context: Ivuxolimab doses were 0.01, 0.1, 0.3, 1.5, 3 or 10 mg/kg every 2 weeks. Patients assigned to dose escalation were diagnosed with hepatocellular carcinoma, melanoma, renal cell or head and neck cancer.

Study-level findings and limits: The study found among the lowest clonal expansion in partial responders at 0.1-3.0 mg/kg.

The source is an adult with an advanced solid tumor such as melanoma, head and neck, liver or kidney cancer. The V call is TRBV7-8, the J call TRBJ2-7; D remains ambiguous. Sequences were derived from CD4+ or CD8+ T cells sorted from blood, sampled in a trial of the OX40 agonist ivuxolimab. The CDR3 DNA sequence: TGTGCCAGCAGCTTAGGGCAGAACTCCTACGAGCAGTACTTC. As protein: CASSLGQNSYEQYF.